The source of this T cell receptor beta chain is a study of T cells in Graves' hyperthyroidism and ophthalmopathy. This clonotype was observed many times. The CDR3 is 13 residues long. CDR1 is MNHEY and CDR2 is SVGEGT in the germline V gene. V was trimmed by 2 bases and J by 6 bases, leaving 8 bases between them. Amplification yielded TCR beta CDR3 regions, with RNA transcripts as the source. Initially, a first-round RT-PCR of the TCR CDR3 employed the HTBI primer set. TCRdb reanalysed the multiplex PCR reads using MiXCR and keeps one entry per CDR3 protein. This sample has approximately 270,000 distinct CDR3 sequences, with less than 15% found just once.

Sequences were obtained from blood. The TCR sequence derives from a woman between 40 and 50 years old with Graves' hyperthyroidism that later progressed to Graves' ophthalmopathy. The chain employs TRBV6-2 or TRBV6-3 and TRBJ2-1; the D is unclear. In DNA form, the CDR3 reads TGTGCCAGCAGTTACCTTGGTTTCAATGAGCAGTTCTTC. It is translated as CASSYLGFNEQFF.